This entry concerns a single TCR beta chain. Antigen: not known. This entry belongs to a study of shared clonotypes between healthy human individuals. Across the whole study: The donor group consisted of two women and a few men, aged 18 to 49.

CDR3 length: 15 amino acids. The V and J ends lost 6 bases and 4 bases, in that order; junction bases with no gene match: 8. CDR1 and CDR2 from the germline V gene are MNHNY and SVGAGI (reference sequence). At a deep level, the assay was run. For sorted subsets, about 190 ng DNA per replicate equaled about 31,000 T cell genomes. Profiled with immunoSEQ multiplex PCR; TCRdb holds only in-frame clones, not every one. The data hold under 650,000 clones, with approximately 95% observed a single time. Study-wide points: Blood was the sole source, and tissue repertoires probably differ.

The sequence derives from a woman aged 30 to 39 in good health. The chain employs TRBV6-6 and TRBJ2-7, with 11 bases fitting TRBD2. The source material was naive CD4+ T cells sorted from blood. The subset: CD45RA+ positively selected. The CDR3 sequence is CASRMGLAVGYEQYF. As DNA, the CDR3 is TGTGCCAGCAGGATGGGACTAGCGGTAGGATACGAGCAGTACTTC.